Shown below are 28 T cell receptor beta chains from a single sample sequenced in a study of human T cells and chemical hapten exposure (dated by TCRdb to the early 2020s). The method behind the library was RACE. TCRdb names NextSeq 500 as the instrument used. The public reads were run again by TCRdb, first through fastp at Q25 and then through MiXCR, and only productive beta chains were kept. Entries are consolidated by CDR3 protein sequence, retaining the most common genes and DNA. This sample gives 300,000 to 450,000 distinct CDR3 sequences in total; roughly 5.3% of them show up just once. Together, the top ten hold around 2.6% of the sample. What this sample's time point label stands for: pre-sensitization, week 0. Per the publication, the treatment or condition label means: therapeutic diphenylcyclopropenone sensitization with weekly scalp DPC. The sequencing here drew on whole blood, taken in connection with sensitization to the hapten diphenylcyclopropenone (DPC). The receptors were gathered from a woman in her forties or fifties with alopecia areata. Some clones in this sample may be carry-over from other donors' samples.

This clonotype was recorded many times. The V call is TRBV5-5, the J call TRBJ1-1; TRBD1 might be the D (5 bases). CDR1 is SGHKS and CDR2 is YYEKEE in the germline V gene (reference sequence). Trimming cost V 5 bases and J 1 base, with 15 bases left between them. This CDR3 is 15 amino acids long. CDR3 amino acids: CASRSLFQGNTEAFF. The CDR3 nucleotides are TGTGCCAGCAGGAGCTTGTTTCAGGGGAACACTGAAGCTTTCTTT. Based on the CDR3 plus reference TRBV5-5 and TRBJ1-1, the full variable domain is DAGVTQSPTHLIKTRGQQVTLRCSPISGHKSVSWYQQVLGQGPQFIFQYYEKEERGRGNFPDRFSARQFPNYSSELNVNALLLGDSALYLCASRSLFQGNTEAFFGQGTRLTVV.

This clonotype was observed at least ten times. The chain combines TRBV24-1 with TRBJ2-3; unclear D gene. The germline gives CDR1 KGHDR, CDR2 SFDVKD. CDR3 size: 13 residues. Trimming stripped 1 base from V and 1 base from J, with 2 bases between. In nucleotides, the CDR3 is TGTGCCACCAGTGATTTCGGCACAGATACGCAGTATTTT. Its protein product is CATSDFGTDTQYF.

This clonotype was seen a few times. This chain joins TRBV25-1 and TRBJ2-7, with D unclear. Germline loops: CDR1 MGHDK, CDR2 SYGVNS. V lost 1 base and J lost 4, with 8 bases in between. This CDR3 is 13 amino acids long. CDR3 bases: TGTGCCAGCAGTGAATCCCCGCCGTACGAGCAGTACTTC. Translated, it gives CASSESPPYEQYF.

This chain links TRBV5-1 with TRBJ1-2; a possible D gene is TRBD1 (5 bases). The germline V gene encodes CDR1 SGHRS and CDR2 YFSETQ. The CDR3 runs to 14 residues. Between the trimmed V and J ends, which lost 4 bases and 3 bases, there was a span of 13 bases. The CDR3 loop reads CASSRTTDDYGYTF. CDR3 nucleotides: TGCGCCAGCAGCAGGACGACAGATGACTATGGCTACACCTTC.

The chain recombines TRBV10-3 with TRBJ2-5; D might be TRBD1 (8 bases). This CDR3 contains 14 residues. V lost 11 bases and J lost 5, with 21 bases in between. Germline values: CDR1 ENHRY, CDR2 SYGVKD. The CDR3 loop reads CAASRQGRVETQYF. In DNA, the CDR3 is TGTGCCGCCTCTCGACAGGGGAGGGTGGAGACCCAGTACTTC.

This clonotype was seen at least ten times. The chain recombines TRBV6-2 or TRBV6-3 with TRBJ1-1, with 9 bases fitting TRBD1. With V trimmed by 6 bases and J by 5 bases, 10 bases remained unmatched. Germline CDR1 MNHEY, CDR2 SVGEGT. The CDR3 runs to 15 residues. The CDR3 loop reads CASSITGGRGTEAFF. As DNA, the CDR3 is TGTGCCAGCAGCATTACAGGGGGCAGAGGAACTGAAGCTTTCTTT.

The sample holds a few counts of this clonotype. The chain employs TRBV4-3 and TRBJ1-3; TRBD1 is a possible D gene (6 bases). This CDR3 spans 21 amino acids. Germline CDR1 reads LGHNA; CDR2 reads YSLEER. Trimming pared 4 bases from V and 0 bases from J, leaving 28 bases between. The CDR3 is CASSLTAAGQVFTYSGNTIYF. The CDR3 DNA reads TGCGCCAGCAGCCTCACCGCGGCGGGACAAGTTTTCACCTACTCTGGAAACACCATATATTTT.

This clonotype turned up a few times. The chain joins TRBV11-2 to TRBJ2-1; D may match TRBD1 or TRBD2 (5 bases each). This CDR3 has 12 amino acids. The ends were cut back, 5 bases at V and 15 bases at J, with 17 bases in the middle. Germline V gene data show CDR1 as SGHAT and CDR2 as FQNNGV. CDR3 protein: CASSRTRDHGFF. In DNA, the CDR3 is TGTGCCAGCAGCAGAACCCGGGACCACGGGTTCTTC.

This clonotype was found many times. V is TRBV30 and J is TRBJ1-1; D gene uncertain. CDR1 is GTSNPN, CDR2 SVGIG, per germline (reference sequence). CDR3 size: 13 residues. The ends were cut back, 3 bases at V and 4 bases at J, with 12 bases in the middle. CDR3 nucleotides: TGTGCCTGGAGACCGCAAGGGATCACTGAAGCTTTCTTT. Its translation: CAWRPQGITEAFF.

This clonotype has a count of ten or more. The CDR3 region has the DNA TGTGCCAGCAGACGACAGGGGGCCGATACGCAGTATTTT. This gives the protein CASRRQGADTQYF. The chain uses TRBV6-1 and TRBJ2-3, with 10 bases aligning to TRBD1. Germline V gene lookup returns CDR1 MNHNS and CDR2 SASEGT. V gave up 6 bases and J gave up 6 bases; unmatched junction bases: 3. The CDR3 runs 13 residues.

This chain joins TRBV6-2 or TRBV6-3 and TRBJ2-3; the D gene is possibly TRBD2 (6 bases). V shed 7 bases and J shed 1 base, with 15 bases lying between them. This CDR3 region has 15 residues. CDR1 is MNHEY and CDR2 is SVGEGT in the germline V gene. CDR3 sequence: CASTFFGGGTDTQYF. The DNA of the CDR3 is TGTGCCAGCACCTTCTTCGGGGGAGGCACAGATACGCAGTATTTT.

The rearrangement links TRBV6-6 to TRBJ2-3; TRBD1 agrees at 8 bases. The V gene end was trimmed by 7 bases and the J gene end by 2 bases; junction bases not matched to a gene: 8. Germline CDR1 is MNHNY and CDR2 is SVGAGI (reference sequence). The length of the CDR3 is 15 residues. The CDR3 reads CASTFRQGSTDTQYF. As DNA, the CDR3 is TGTGCCAGCACGTTCAGACAGGGGTCCACAGATACGCAGTATTTT.

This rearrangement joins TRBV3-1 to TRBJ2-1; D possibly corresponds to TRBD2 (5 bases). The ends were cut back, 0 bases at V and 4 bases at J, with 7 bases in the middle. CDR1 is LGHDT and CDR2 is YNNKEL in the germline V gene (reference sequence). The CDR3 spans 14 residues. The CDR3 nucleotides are TGTGCCAGCAGCCAAGATCGACTATACAATGAGCAGTTCTTC. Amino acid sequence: CASSQDRLYNEQFF.

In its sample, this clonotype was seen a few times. The CDR3 protein is CASSSSGRGNEQFF. The CDR3 DNA reads as TGTGCCAGCAGCAGTAGCGGGAGGGGGAATGAGCAGTTCTTC. This sequence joins TRBV7-9 and TRBJ2-1, with 11 bases fitting TRBD2. V lost 5 bases to trimming and J lost 7 bases; unmatched junction nucleotides: 4. The CDR3 spans 14 residues. Germline CDR1 SEHNR, CDR2 FQNEAQ (reference sequence). Together with reference TRBV7-9 and TRBJ2-1, the CDR3 gives the full variable domain: DTGVSQNPRHKITKRGQNVTFRCDPISEHNRLYWYRQTLGQGPEFLTYFQNEAQLEKSRLLSDRFSAERPKGSFSTLEIQRTEQGDSAMYLCASSSSGRGNEQFFGPGTRLTVL.

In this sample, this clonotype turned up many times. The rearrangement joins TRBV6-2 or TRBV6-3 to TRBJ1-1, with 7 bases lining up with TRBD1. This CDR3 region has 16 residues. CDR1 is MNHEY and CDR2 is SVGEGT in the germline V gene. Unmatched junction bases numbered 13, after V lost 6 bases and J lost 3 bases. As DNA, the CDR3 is TGTGCCAGCAGCCCTGACAGGGCCTTCACGTACACTGAAGCTTTCTTT. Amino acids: CASSPDRAFTYTEAFF.

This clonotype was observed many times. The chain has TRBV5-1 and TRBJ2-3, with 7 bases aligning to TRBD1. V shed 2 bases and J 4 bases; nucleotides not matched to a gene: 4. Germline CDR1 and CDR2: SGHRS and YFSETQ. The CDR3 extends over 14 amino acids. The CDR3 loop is CASSLQTGSDTQYF. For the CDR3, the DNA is TGCGCCAGCAGCTTACAGACAGGGTCAGATACGCAGTATTTT.

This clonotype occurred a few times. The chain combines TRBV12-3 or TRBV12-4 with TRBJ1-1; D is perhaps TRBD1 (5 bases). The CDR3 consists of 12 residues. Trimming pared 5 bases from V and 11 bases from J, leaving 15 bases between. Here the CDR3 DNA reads TGTGCCAGCAGTCCGCGTTGGGGGGTGGCTTTCTTT. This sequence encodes CASSPRWGVAFF.

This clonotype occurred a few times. The CDR3 region has the DNA TGTGCCAGCAGTTTCCCGGGACTTCTCACGAACACTGAAGCTTTCTTT. It codes for CASSFPGLLTNTEAFF. This chain links TRBV6-2 or TRBV6-3 with TRBJ1-1; a weak D match, TRBD1 (5 bases). Trimming left V 4 bases short and J 1 base short, with 16 bases between. Germline V gene sequence: CDR1 MNHEY, CDR2 SVGEGT. The CDR3 is 16 amino acids.

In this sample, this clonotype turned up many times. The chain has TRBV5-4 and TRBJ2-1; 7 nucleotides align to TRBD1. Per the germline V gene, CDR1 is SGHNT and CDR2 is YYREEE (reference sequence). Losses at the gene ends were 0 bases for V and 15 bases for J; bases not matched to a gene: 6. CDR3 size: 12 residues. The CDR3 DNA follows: TGTGCCAGCAGCTTGGAGGCGGACAGGAGGTTCTTC. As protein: CASSLEADRRFF.

In DNA, the CDR3 is TGTGCCAGCAGCTCCTACCAGGGAGACAATCAGCCCCAGCATTTT. This sequence encodes CASSSYQGDNQPQHF. The rearrangement links TRBV5-6 to TRBJ1-5; tentative D call: TRBD1 (5 bases). The V gene's germline CDR1 is SGHDT and CDR2 YYEEEE. The CDR3 has 15 amino acids. Trimming cost V 3 bases and J 3 bases, with 13 bases left between them.

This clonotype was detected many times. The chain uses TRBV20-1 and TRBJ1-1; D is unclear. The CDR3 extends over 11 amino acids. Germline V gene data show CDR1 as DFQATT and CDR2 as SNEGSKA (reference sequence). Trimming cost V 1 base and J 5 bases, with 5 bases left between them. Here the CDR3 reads CSARVGTEAFF. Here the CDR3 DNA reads TGCAGTGCTAGAGTAGGAACTGAAGCTTTCTTT.

CDR3 DNA: TGTGCCAGCAGTTCTCCCAGGACAAGTACAAACTATGGCTACACCTTC. Protein: CASSSPRTSTNYGYTF. The V call is TRBV28, the J call TRBJ1-2; D may be TRBD1 (5 bases). This CDR3 comprises 16 residues. V lost 4 bases and J lost 2, with 17 bases in between. The germline V gene has CDR1 MDHEN and CDR2 SYDVKM.

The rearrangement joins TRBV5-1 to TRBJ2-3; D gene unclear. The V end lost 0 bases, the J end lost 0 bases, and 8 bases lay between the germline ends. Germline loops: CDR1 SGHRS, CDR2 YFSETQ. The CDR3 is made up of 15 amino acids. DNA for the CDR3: TGCGCCAGCAGCTTGGCAACAGTTAGCACAGATACGCAGTATTTT. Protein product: CASSLATVSTDTQYF.

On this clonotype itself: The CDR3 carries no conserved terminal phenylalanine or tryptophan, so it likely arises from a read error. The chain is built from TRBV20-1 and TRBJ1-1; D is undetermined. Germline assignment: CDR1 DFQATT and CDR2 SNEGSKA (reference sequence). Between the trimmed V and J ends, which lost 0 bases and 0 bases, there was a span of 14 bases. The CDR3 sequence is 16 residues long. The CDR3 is CSARERPGSLNTEAFS. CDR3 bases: TGCAGTGCTAGAGAGAGACCGGGCAGTTTGAACACTGAAGCTTTCTCT.

The CDR3, as DNA: TGTGCCAGCAGCCATAGCGGGGGGGTCACGGATACGCAGTATTTT. This codes for CASSHSGGVTDTQYF. J is TRBJ2-3 and V is TRBV7-2; 11 nucleotides match TRBD2. This CDR3 comprises 15 residues. The trim removed 5 bases at V and 6 bases at J, leaving 7 bases unmatched. Germline V gene sequence: CDR1 SGHTA, CDR2 FQGNSA.

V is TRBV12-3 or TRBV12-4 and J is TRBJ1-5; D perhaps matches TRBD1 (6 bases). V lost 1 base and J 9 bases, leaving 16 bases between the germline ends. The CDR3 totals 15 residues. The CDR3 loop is CASSLVQGRAGPQHF. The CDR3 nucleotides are TGTGCCAGCAGTTTAGTCCAGGGGAGGGCCGGGCCCCAGCATTTT.

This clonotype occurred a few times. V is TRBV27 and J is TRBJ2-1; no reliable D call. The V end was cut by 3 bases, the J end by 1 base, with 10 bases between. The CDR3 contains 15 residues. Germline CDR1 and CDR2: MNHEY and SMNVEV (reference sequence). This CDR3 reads CASSLDARSYNEQFF. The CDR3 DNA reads TGTGCCAGCAGTTTGGACGCCCGGTCCTACAATGAGCAGTTCTTC.

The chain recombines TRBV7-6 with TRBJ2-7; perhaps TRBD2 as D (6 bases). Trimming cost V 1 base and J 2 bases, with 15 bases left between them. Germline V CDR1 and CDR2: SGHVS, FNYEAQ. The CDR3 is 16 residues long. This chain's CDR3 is CASSLDLAGRPYEQYF. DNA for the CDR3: TGTGCCAGCAGCTTAGATCTCGCGGGGAGACCCTACGAGCAGTACTTC.